A single sample gave rise to the 27 T cell receptor beta chains below, sequenced in a study of regulatory T cells in long-lasting Graves disease. Time point here: newly diagnosed GD, antithyroid drugs for less than 3 months. RNA extracted from PBMCs served as the sequencing template. Relying on iRepertoire HTBI primers and Arm-PCR of CDR3 regions, the team built TCR beta libraries. Using its own MiXCR run on the multiplex PCR reads, TCRdb lists one record per CDR3 protein. Of under 800,000 distinct CDR3 sequences listed, around 15% are singletons. A further study also used this sample, focusing on T cells in Graves' hyperthyroidism and ophthalmopathy.

The input for sequencing was peripheral blood mononuclear cells (PBMCs), taken at new diagnosis, from a patient treated with antithyroid drugs. These receptors were collected from a woman aged 25 to 39 with Graves disease.

This clonotype was detected a few times. The chain employs TRBV12-3 or TRBV12-4 and TRBJ2-2, with a possible D match to TRBD2 (6 bases). The CDR3 loop spans 16 amino acids. The V end lost 0 bases, the J end lost 5 bases, and 13 bases lay between the germline ends. DNA of the CDR3: TGTGCCAGCAGTTTAGCGACGGGGGTGGGGACCGGGGAGCTGTTTTTT. The encoded protein is CASSLATGVGTGELFF.

This clonotype was seen at least ten times. CDR3 residues: CARKKGQSYGYTF. As DNA, the CDR3 is TGTGCCCGAAAGAAGGGACAGTCCTATGGCTACACCTTC. This chain uses TRBV30 with TRBJ1-2; 7 bases align to TRBD1. Germline values: CDR1 GTSNPN, CDR2 SVGIG (reference sequence). V lost 8 bases and J lost 4; bases outside the gene matches: 10. The CDR3 totals 13 residues.

This clonotype was detected ten times or more. The chain carries TRBV3-1 and TRBJ1-4, with unresolved D. This CDR3 has 14 residues. Between the trimmed V and J ends, which lost 7 bases and 5 bases, there was a span of 14 bases. Germline V lookup: CDR1 LGHDT, CDR2 YNNKEL (reference sequence). The CDR3 DNA follows: TGTGCCAGCACCCTCGCCGGCGCCAATGAAAAACTGTTTTTT. It codes for CASTLAGANEKLFF.

The rearrangement joins TRBV5-1 to TRBJ2-7; TRBD1 or TRBD2 may be the D gene (5 bases each). This CDR3 is 15 amino acids long. V lost 0 bases to trimming and J lost 5 bases, with 15 bases between them. Looked up from germline, CDR1 is SGHRS and CDR2 is YFSETQ. CDR3 nucleotide sequence: TGCGCCAGCAGCTTGGCCTGGGACCAGGTTCACGAGCAGTACTTC. Its translation: CASSLAWDQVHEQYF.

This clonotype was counted ten times or more. The chain is built from TRBV12-3 or TRBV12-4 and TRBJ2-7; D is unresolved. The CDR3 runs to 14 residues. Trimming cost V 10 bases and J 4 bases, with 20 bases left between them. The CDR3 reads CATQKDRTMYEQYF. CDR3 bases: TGTGCCACCCAGAAGGACCGTACGATGTACGAGCAGTACTTC.

This clonotype showed up just once. This clone may be a read error of a much larger clone one base away. The chain carries TRBV6-1 and TRBJ1-3; the match to TRBD1 covers 9 bases. This CDR3 is built from 15 residues. Per germline, CDR1 MNHNS and CDR2 SASEGT. The CDR3 region has the DNA TGTGCCGGCAGTCCGCGGGACAGGGCCGGAAACACCATATATTTT. Translated: CAGSPRDRAGNTIYF.

This sequence joins TRBV7-9 and TRBJ1-1; D remains ambiguous. The V gene lost 7 bases and the J gene lost 5 bases, with 8 bases spanning the gap. Germline V gene sequence: CDR1 SEHNR, CDR2 FQNEAQ (reference sequence). This CDR3 comprises 11 residues. The CDR3, as DNA: TGTGCCAGCACTCTACAAACTGAAGCTTTCTTT. It translates to CASTLQTEAFF.

This clonotype was detected many times. This chain links TRBV12-3 or TRBV12-4 with TRBJ2-1; perhaps TRBD1 as D (5 bases). The CDR3 runs to 15 residues. Trimming took 1 base from V and 14 from J, leaving 21 bases between them. In nucleotides, the CDR3 is TGTGCCAGCAGTTTAGGGGGCCAGAGACCCAAATGGGAGTTCTTC. Protein: CASSLGGQRPKWEFF.

The chain is built from TRBV5-5 and TRBJ1-4, with unresolved D. The CDR3 covers 13 residues. V was cut by 0 bases and J by 12 bases, with 12 bases left in between. CDR1 and CDR2 from the germline V gene are SGHKS and YYEKEE (reference sequence). The CDR3 protein is CASSLEVGYQLFF. The CDR3 DNA reads TGTGCCAGCAGCTTGGAGGTCGGGTACCAACTGTTTTTT.

This clonotype showed up many times. The chain links TRBV11-2 to TRBJ2-5, with 10 bases lining up with TRBD1. Germline-derived CDR1 and CDR2 are SGHAT and FQNNGV. The CDR3 covers 14 residues. The V and J ends lost 5 bases and 4 bases, in that order; junction bases with no gene match: 4. CDR3 region: CASSKGTGAETQYF. The CDR3 DNA follows: TGTGCCAGCAGCAAGGGGACAGGGGCAGAGACCCAGTACTTC.

The table lists this clonotype with many counts. The J gene is TRBJ2-1, the V gene TRBV7-2; D ambiguous. Trimming took off 0 bases at V and 14 bases at J, with 14 bases between the two ends. Germline CDR1 reads SGHTA; CDR2 reads FQGNSA. The CDR3 loop spans 13 amino acids. CDR3 residues: CASSLALSRGKFF. In DNA form, the CDR3 reads TGTGCCAGCAGCTTAGCGCTTAGCCGAGGAAAGTTCTTC.

This chain connects TRBV30 to TRBJ1-5; D is possibly TRBD1 (5 bases). The CDR3 length is 13 residues. V dropped 0 bases and J dropped 5 bases, with 8 bases sitting between them. Germline values: CDR1 GTSNPN, CDR2 SVGIG (reference sequence). The CDR3 reads CAWSVQEDQPQHF. For the CDR3, the DNA is TGTGCCTGGAGTGTACAGGAGGATCAGCCCCAGCATTTT.

The chain uses TRBV28 and TRBJ1-6; D is ambiguous. This CDR3 has 14 residues. V lost 6 bases and J lost 6, with 12 bases in between. The V gene's germline CDR1 is MDHEN and CDR2 SYDVKM. The CDR3 DNA sequence: TGTGCCAGCAGGATCGGGGAGTCTAATTCACCCCTCCACTTT. This gives the protein CASRIGESNSPLHF.

This chain joins TRBV5-4 and TRBJ2-7; a possible D gene is TRBD1 (6 bases). From germline, CDR1 is SGHNT and CDR2 YYREEE (reference sequence). The CDR3 has 14 residues. The V gene lost 6 bases and the J gene lost 4 bases, with 17 bases spanning the gap. This CDR3 reads CASTLSTGKYEQYF. The CDR3 DNA follows: TGTGCCAGCACTTTATCGACAGGCAAGTACGAGCAGTACTTC.

This clonotype was observed a handful of times. The chain couples TRBV18 to TRBJ2-1; D remains unclear. Germline CDR1 is KGHSH and CDR2 is LQKENI. Trimming took 3 bases from V and 6 from J, leaving 9 bases between them. The length of the CDR3 is 13 residues. The CDR3 loop reads CASSPPGVNEQFF. CDR3 bases: TGTGCCAGCTCACCGCCTGGGGTCAATGAGCAGTTCTTC.

Points on this clonotype: This may arise from a read error, as a much more abundant clone is one base away. Here the CDR3 omits its conserved ending phenylalanine or tryptophan, so a read error is the likely source. This sequence joins TRBV12-3 or TRBV12-4 and TRBJ1-1, with TRBD1 matching 7 bases. CDR3 length: 13 residues. V shed 5 bases, J shed 6 bases, and the junction held 6 bases outside the gene matches. The CDR3 region is CASSMDRKAEAFS. In DNA, the CDR3 is TGTGCCAGCAGTATGGACAGGAAGGCTGAAGCTTTCTCT.

This clonotype has a count of ten or more. The gene calls are TRBV12-3 or TRBV12-4 and TRBJ2-7; D ambiguous. Trimming took off 1 base at V and 6 bases at J, with 13 bases between the two ends. There are 14 residues in the CDR3. Here the CDR3 reads CASSLDPVLIEQYF. The CDR3 DNA reads TGTGCCAGCAGTTTAGACCCGGTTCTTATCGAGCAGTACTTC.

This clonotype came up a few times. CDR3 bases: TGCAGCGTTGAAGATATACCCGGCACAGATACGCAGTATTTT. It yields the protein CSVEDIPGTDTQYF. The chain uses TRBV29-1 and TRBJ2-3; D not certain. The germline CDR1 and CDR2 sequences are SQVTM and ANQGSEA. The V end was cut by 0 bases, the J end by 1 base, with 8 bases between. The length of the CDR3 is 14 residues.

The chain has TRBV28 and TRBJ2-3, with D tentatively TRBD1 (5 bases). CDR1 and CDR2 from the germline V gene are MDHEN and SYDVKM. CDR3 size: 14 residues. V was shortened by 3 bases and J by 7 bases, with 14 bases between the two germline ends. This chain's CDR3 is CASSLGPRGNTQYF. CDR3 DNA: TGTGCCAGCAGTTTGGGCCCAAGGGGAAATACGCAGTATTTT.

This clonotype has a count of ten or more. The chain joins TRBV28 to TRBJ1-5; perhaps TRBD1 as D (6 bases). The ends were cut back, 8 bases at V and 6 bases at J, with 23 bases in the middle. Germline V lookup: CDR1 MDHEN, CDR2 SYDVKM. CDR3 length: 16 residues. The CDR3 is CASFRGLWGGGQPQHF. The CDR3 coding sequence is TGTGCCAGCTTCCGGGGCCTTTGGGGGGGCGGTCAGCCCCAGCATTTT.

This clonotype was observed a handful of times. The gene calls are TRBV7-9 and TRBJ1-3; tentative D call: TRBD1 (6 bases). The CDR3 spans 16 residues. Trimming took off 8 bases at V and 1 base at J, with 18 bases between the two ends. Germline V gene lookup returns CDR1 SEHNR and CDR2 FQNEAQ (reference sequence). The chain's CDR3 is CASAIMGAESGNTIYF. CDR3 sequence (DNA): TGTGCCAGCGCGATAATGGGGGCCGAATCTGGAAACACCATATATTTT.

This clonotype occurred many times. The chain joins TRBV2 to TRBJ1-1; possible D gene TRBD1, 6 bases. The CDR3 consists of 13 residues. From germline, CDR1 is SNHLY and CDR2 FYNNEI. V was clipped by 8 bases and J by 4 bases, with 14 bases between them. The CDR3 is CASSDSLGTEAFF. CDR3 DNA: TGTGCCAGCTCGGACAGCCTCGGCACTGAAGCTTTCTTT.

This clonotype was seen many times. The chain couples TRBV6-2 or TRBV6-3 to TRBJ1-4, with D hard to call. Germline V lookup: CDR1 MNHEY, CDR2 SVGEGT. V shed 6 bases and J shed 6 bases, with 17 bases lying between them. The CDR3 contains 15 residues. CDR3 in DNA: TGTGCCAGCAGAAGCGGGAAAGGCGGGTATGAAAAACTGTTTTTT. Amino acid sequence: CASRSGKGGYEKLFF.

In this sample, this clonotype turned up a few times. This CDR3 is CASSIVVAGGTYEQYF. DNA for the CDR3: TGTGCCAGTAGTATAGTAGTAGCGGGAGGTACCTACGAGCAGTACTTC. The chain recombines TRBV19 with TRBJ2-7; TRBD2 agrees at 10 bases. Germline assignment: CDR1 LNHDA and CDR2 SQIVND (reference sequence). V was pared by 1 base and J by 2 bases, with 5 bases of the junction left unmatched. The length of the CDR3 is 16 residues.

V usage is TRBV7-9 and J usage is TRBJ2-7, with D possibly being TRBD2 (6 bases). The germline gives CDR1 SEHNR, CDR2 FQNEAQ (reference sequence). This CDR3 is 15 amino acids long. V shed 5 bases and J shed 0 bases, with 14 bases lying between them. CDR3 sequence: CASSGGIEASYEQYF. The CDR3 nucleotides read TGTGCCAGCAGCGGGGGGATCGAGGCCTCCTACGAGCAGTACTTC.

Ten or more counts support this clonotype. The rearrangement joins TRBV7-2 to TRBJ1-5, with a possible D match to TRBD1 (5 bases). The CDR3 covers 14 residues. Trimming pared 1 base from V and 3 bases from J, leaving 7 bases between. The germline V gene encodes CDR1 SGHTA and CDR2 FQGNSA. The CDR3 loop reads CASSLVTDNQPQHF. The CDR3 coding sequence is TGTGCCAGCAGCTTAGTGACAGACAATCAGCCCCAGCATTTT. The whole variable domain, remainder taken from reference TRBV7-2 and TRBJ1-5, is GAGVSQSPSNKVTEKGKDVELRCDPISGHTALYWYRQSLGQGLEFLIYFQGNSAPDKSGLPSDRFSAERTGGSVSTLTIQRTQQEDSAVYLCASSLVTDNQPQHFGDGTRLSIL.

Regarding this clonotype: A far larger clone is one base from this, pointing to a likely read error. The J gene is TRBJ2-5, the V gene TRBV6-2 or TRBV6-3, with D possibly TRBD1 on 6 matching bases. CDR1 is MNHEY, CDR2 SVGEGT, per germline. The CDR3 length is 12 residues. V shed 8 bases and J shed 7 bases, with 14 bases lying between them. The CDR3 bases are TGTGCCAGCGGGGGCCGAGAAGGGACCCAGTACTTC. It yields the protein CASGGREGTQYF.